One sample yielded the 2 T cell receptor beta chains listed below, sequenced in a study of T cell responses to AZD1222 COVID-19 vaccine. The repertoire was sequenced with immunoSEQ multiplex PCR; TCRdb's copy has only in-frame clones and lacks some. The table records approximately 90,000 clones, over 75% of them present only once. This specimen consisted of peripheral blood, obtained 28 days after the second AZD1222 dose. These receptor sequences come from an adult who received the AZD1222 COVID-19 vaccine.

This clone was seen a few times. The chain employs TRBV4-1 and TRBJ1-1; no reliable D call. CDR1 is MGHRA and CDR2 is YSYEKL in the germline V gene. The V and J ends lost 1 base and 1 base respectively, with 7 bases between them. CDR3 length equals 14 residues. Here the CDR3 DNA reads TGCGCCAGCAGCCAAGCCGCAGGGAACACTGAAGCTTTCTTT. Its translation: CASSQAAGNTEAFF.

V gene TRBV11-2 combines with J gene TRBJ1-4; D ambiguous. The germline CDR1 and CDR2 sequences are SGHAT and FQNNGV. V was trimmed by 2 bases and J by 3 bases, leaving 13 bases between them. This CDR3 comprises 16 residues. The CDR3 sequence is CASSLRLRVSNEKLFF. Written as DNA, the CDR3 is TGTGCCAGCAGCTTACGCCTAAGGGTGTCTAATGAAAAACTGTTTTTT.